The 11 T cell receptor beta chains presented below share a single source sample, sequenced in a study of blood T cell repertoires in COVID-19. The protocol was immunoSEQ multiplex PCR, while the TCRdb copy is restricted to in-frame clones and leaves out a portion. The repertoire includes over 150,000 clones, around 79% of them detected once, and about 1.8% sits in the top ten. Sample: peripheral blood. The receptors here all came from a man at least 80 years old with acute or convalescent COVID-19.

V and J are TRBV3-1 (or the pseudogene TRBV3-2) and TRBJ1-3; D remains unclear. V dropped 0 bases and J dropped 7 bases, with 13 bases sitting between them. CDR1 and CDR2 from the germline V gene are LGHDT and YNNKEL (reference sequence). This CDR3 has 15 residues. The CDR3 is CASSQDRGGWNTIYF. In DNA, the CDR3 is TGTGCCAGCAGCCAAGATCGGGGTGGCTGGAACACCATATATTTT.

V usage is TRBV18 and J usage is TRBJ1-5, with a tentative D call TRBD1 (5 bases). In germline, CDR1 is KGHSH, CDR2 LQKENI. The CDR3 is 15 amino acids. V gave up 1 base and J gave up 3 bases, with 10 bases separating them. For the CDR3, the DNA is TGTGCCAGCTCACCACAGTCAGGGCCCAATCAGCCCCAGCATTTT. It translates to CASSPQSGPNQPQHF.

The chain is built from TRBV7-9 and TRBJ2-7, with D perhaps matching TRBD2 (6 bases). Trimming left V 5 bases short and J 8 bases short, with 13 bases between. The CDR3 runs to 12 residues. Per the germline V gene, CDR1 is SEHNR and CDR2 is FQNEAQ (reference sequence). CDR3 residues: CASSPTGGKQYV. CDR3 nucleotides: TGTGCCAGCAGCCCTACCGGGGGAAAGCAGTACGTC.

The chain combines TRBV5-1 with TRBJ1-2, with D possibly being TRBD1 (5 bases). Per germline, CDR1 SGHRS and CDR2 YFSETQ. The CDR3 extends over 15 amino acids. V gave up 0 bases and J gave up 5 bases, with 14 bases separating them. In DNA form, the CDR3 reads TGCGCCAGCAGCTTGGACGGGAGTGGGGGTTATGGCTACACCTTC. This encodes CASSLDGSGGYGYTF.

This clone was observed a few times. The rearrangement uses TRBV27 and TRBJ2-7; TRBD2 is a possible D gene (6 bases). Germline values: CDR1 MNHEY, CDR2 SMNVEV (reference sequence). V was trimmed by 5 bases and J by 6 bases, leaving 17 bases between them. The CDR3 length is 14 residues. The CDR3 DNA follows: TGTGCCAGCAGTCCCCCGGGGGTTCTTCTCGAGCAGTACTTC. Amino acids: CASSPPGVLLEQYF.

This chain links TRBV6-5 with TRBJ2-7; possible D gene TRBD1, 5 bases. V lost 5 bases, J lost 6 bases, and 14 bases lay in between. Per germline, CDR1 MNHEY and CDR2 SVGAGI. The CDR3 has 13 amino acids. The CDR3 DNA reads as TGTGCCAGCAGTCTCACGACCAGGGCCGAGCAGTACTTC. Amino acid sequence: CASSLTTRAEQYF.

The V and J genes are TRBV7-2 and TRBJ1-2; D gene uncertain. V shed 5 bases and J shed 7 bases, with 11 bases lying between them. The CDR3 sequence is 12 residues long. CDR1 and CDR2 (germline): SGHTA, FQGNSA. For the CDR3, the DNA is TGTGCCAGCAGCCGGGATCGTTCTGGCTACACCTTC. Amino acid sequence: CASSRDRSGYTF.

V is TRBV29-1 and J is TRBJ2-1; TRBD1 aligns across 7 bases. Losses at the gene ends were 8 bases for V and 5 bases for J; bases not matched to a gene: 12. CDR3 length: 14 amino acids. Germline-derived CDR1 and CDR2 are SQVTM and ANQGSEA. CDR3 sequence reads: CSSRRQGRDNEQFF. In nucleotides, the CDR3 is TGCAGCTCCCGACGACAGGGACGAGACAATGAGCAGTTCTTC.

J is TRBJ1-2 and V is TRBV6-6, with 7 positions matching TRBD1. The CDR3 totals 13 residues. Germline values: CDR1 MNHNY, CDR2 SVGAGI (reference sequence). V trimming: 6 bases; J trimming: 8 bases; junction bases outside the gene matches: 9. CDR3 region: CASRPDRAGGYTF. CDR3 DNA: TGTGCCAGCAGACCCGACAGGGCTGGAGGCTACACCTTC.

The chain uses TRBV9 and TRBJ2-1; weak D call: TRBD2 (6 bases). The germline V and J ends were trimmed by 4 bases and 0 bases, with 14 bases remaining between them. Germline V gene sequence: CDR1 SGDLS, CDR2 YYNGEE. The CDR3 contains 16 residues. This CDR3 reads CASSRITGVSYNEQFF. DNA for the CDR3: TGTGCCAGCAGCAGGATAACGGGGGTCTCCTACAATGAGCAGTTCTTC.

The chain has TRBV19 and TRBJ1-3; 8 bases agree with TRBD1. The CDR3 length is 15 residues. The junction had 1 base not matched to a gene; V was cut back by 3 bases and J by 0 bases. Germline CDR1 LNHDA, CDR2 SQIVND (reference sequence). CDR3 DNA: TGTGCCAGTAGTATCGGACAGGGCTCTGGAAACACCATATATTTT. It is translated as CASSIGQGSGNTIYF.